This record covers a single T cell receptor beta chain. Its antigen is unknown. This entry belongs to a study of Ad26.COV2.S vaccination and SARS-CoV-2 variants. Study results and caveats: Relative to placebo recipients, vaccine recipients exhibited elevated spike-specific TCR breadth. Researchers reported similar non-spike TCR breadth in vaccine and placebo recipients. After vaccination, substantial breadth of spike-specific CD8+ and CD4+ responses was reported.

TCRdb's table, derived via immunoSEQ multiplex PCR, lists solely in-frame clones and lacks some. Among over 250,000 clones listed, around 87% were seen once. The treatment here: roughly 20 received Ad26.COV2.S at low or high dose, single or two shots; roughly 5 received placebo; per-sample allocation not given. Sampling was done on day 63 after the first vaccine or placebo injection. In the vaccine, an Ad26 vector expressed the SARS-CoV-2 spike of the Wuhan strain. The CDR3 runs to 13 residues. CDR1 is MNHEY and CDR2 is SMNVEV in the germline V gene (reference sequence). V shed 5 bases and J shed 5 bases, with 12 bases lying between them.

V usage is TRBV27 and J usage is TRBJ1-1; D unresolved. Specimen: peripheral blood, collected in a trial of Ad26.COV2.S vaccine versus placebo. The origin of this receptor is a person aged 18 to 59 who received the Ad26.COV2.S COVID-19 vaccine or a placebo. CDR3 sequence reads: CASSHGAITEAFF. In nucleotides, the CDR3 is TGTGCCAGCAGTCACGGCGCCATAACTGAAGCTTTCTTT.